Reported below is one T cell receptor (beta chain). This specimen comes from a study of blood T cell repertoires in COVID-19. As for the study in general: Spain, Italy and the United States supplied samples that represented acute and convalescent COVID-19. PBMCs, B-cell-depleted T cells, or T cells provided the cDNA or gDNA that made up the material.

The CDR3 runs 18 residues. Trimming pared 5 bases from V and 0 bases from J, leaving 23 bases between. Looked up from germline, CDR1 is SGHRS and CDR2 is YFSETQ. Membership in each cohort depended on participant-reported clinical history. Clones were sequenced by immunoSEQ multiplex PCR, and TCRdb holds only the in-frame ones, with some missing. The sample consists of hundreds of thousands of clones, roughly 87% of them appearing once. This TCR came from a woman younger than 45 who had recovered from COVID-19. Input material: PBMCs or T cells enriched from blood (not recorded which). The chain has TRBV5-1 and TRBJ1-2; the D gene is possibly TRBD1 (5 bases). CDR3 sequence reads: CASSPGGSLGEANYGYTF. The CDR3 coding sequence is TGCGCCAGCAGTCCGGGGGGGTCACTGGGAGAAGCTAACTATGGCTACACCTTC.